The 19 T cell receptor beta chains below come from one sample, sequenced in a study of neurological immune-mediated disorders. In TCRdb, the 5' RACE reads were re-called with MiXCR into one record per CDR3 protein. The profile covers 45,000 to 65,000 distinct CDR3 sequences, with roughly 4.3% appearing a single time and roughly 3.1% taken by the ten largest. Sequenced material: PBMCs. The receptors come from a man aged 50-60 years with multiple sclerosis.

At least ten counts were recorded for this clonotype. V is TRBV9 and J is TRBJ2-2; 8 nucleotides agree with TRBD1. The J segment lost 5 bases and the V segment lost 2 bases, leaving 5 bases of the junction unmatched. Germline CDR1 and CDR2: SGDLS and YYNGEE. The CDR3 runs to 15 residues. The CDR3 protein is CASSVGTGATGELFF. DNA of the CDR3: TGTGCCAGCAGCGTGGGGACAGGCGCTACCGGGGAGCTGTTTTTT.

This clonotype was recorded at least ten times. J is TRBJ2-1 and V is TRBV5-5; 9 bases are shared with TRBD1. The CDR3 length is 20 residues. V trimming: 0 bases; J trimming: 6 bases; junction bases outside the gene matches: 19. CDR1 and CDR2 from the germline V gene are SGHKS and YYEKEE (reference sequence). In nucleotides, the CDR3 is TGTGCCAGCAGCTTGGCCATAAAATCAATGTGGACAGGGGTTCTCAATGAGCAGTTCTTC. This translates into CASSLAIKSMWTGVLNEQFF.

This clonotype was picked up many times. The chain uses TRBV6-5 and TRBJ2-1; 10 positions agree with TRBD2. The CDR3 has 16 amino acids. After removal of 0 bases from V and 6 bases from J, the junction contained 5 bases not matched to a gene. Germline CDR1 MNHEY, CDR2 SVGAGI. The DNA of the CDR3 is TGTGCCAGCAGTTACTCGGGAGCGGGAGGGCGCAATGAGCAGTTCTTC. As protein: CASSYSGAGGRNEQFF.

The table lists this clonotype with many counts. The genes are TRBV12-3 or TRBV12-4 and TRBJ1-5; 8 bases are shared with TRBD1. The CDR3 runs 14 residues. V trimming: 3 bases; J trimming: 5 bases; junction bases outside the gene matches: 3. DNA for the CDR3: TGTGCCAGCAGTTTGGACAGGGCAGATCAGCCCCAGCATTTT. Translated, it gives CASSLDRADQPQHF.

This clonotype was counted many times. J is TRBJ2-3 and V is TRBV10-3; 7 bases line up with TRBD1. The CDR3 totals 15 residues. The V gene's germline CDR1 is ENHRY and CDR2 SYGVKD. V was pared by 6 bases and J by 2 bases, with 8 bases of the junction left unmatched. CDR3 region: CAIRDRESATDTQYF. The CDR3 region has the DNA TGTGCCATCAGAGACAGGGAGTCGGCCACAGATACGCAGTATTTT.

This clonotype was recorded at least ten times. CDR3 coding DNA: TGCAGCGAACAAGGGACTAGCGGAACCTACAATGAGCAGTTCTTC. Amino acids: CSEQGTSGTYNEQFF. J is TRBJ2-1 and V is TRBV29-1; 11 positions agree with TRBD2. CDR1 is SQVTM and CDR2 is ANQGSEA in the germline V gene. The V gene end was trimmed by 7 bases and the J gene end by 2 bases; junction bases not matched to a gene: 7. The CDR3 runs 15 residues.

In this sample, this clonotype turned up many times. The chain has TRBV7-6 and TRBJ1-6, with D unclear. Trimming removed 1 base at V and 6 bases at J, with 7 bases between. This CDR3 region has 14 residues. Germline V gene lookup returns CDR1 SGHVS and CDR2 FNYEAQ. CDR3 sequence (DNA): TGTGCCAGCAGCTTAGGGCAGAGTAATTCACCCCTCCACTTT. Its translation: CASSLGQSNSPLHF.

This clonotype was counted many times. CDR3 nucleotide sequence: TGCAGTGCCAACCTAGATAGCGGGGGGCCGCCAGATACGCAGTATTTT. It specifies CSANLDSGGPPDTQYF. This chain links TRBV20-1 with TRBJ2-3, with 10 bases matching TRBD2. Trimming cost V 6 bases and J 4 bases; bases outside gene matches: 13. CDR3 length equals 16 residues. CDR1 and CDR2 from the germline V gene are DFQATT and SNEGSKA (reference sequence).

The sample holds many counts of this clonotype. The chain joins TRBV20-1 to TRBJ1-6; a possible D gene is TRBD1 (6 bases). CDR1 is DFQATT, CDR2 SNEGSKA, per germline (reference sequence). V lost 7 bases, J lost 5 bases, and 12 bases lay in between. The CDR3 has 13 residues. CDR3 nucleotide sequence: TGCAGTGTTCAAGACAGGAATAATTCACCCCTCCACTTT. Translation gives CSVQDRNNSPLHF.

This clonotype was counted many times. V and J are TRBV3-1 and TRBJ2-7, with 7 bases matching TRBD1. The CDR3 totals 17 residues. Germline V CDR1 and CDR2: LGHDT, YNNKEL (reference sequence). The ends lost 1 base at V and 5 bases at J; junction bases unmatched: 14. CDR3 coding DNA: TGTGCCAGCAGCCAAGTCAAGACCGGGACAGCTAAAGACGAGCAGTACTTC. This translates into CASSQVKTGTAKDEQYF.

This clonotype was counted between two and nine times. The chain is built from TRBV6-1 and TRBJ2-1; unclear D gene. V was pared by 10 bases and J by 6 bases, with 19 bases between. The CDR3 runs 14 residues. The germline CDR1 and CDR2 sequences are MNHNS and SASEGT. The CDR3, as DNA: TGTGCCACGCTCCTCGGACCGGTGGGCAATGAGCAGTTCTTC. Amino acid sequence: CATLLGPVGNEQFF.

This clonotype was seen many times. The genes are TRBV5-1 and TRBJ1-2; no definite D call. Per germline, CDR1 SGHRS and CDR2 YFSETQ. V lost 2 bases, J lost 4 bases, and 15 bases lay in between. CDR3 length equals 15 residues. The CDR3 DNA follows: TGCGCCAGCAGCTTTAGGCCGGGAAAGAGCTATGGCTACACCTTC. Translated: CASSFRPGKSYGYTF.

This clonotype was detected many times. V gene TRBV29-1 combines with J gene TRBJ2-7; no firm D call. In germline, CDR1 is SQVTM, CDR2 ANQGSEA. Trimming took off 6 bases at V and 2 bases at J, with 14 bases between the two ends. The CDR3 totals 13 residues. CDR3 region: CSVLEAVTYEQYF. For the CDR3, the DNA is TGCAGCGTCCTTGAGGCGGTTACCTACGAGCAGTACTTC.

The sample holds many counts of this clonotype. The chain joins TRBV7-2 to TRBJ1-1; 9 bases align to TRBD1. Germline CDR1 SGHTA, CDR2 FQGNSA. V dropped 8 bases and J dropped 4; count of bases not matched to a gene: 11. The CDR3 runs to 15 residues. DNA of the CDR3: TGTGCCAGCCGGACTACAGGGGGCTCGATCACTGAAGCTTTCTTT. Translating it yields CASRTTGGSITEAFF.

There are a few counts of this clonotype. The J gene is TRBJ2-1, the V gene TRBV20-1; D is unclear. V lost 0 bases and J 2 bases, leaving 5 bases between the germline ends. Germline CDR1 and CDR2: DFQATT and SNEGSKA (reference sequence). This CDR3 comprises 13 residues. Written as DNA, the CDR3 is TGCAGTGCTAGAGACTCAACCTACAATGAGCAGTTCTTC. Amino acid sequence: CSARDSTYNEQFF.

This clonotype was seen more than once but under ten times. This chain's CDR3 is CASSLVGGPNEKLFF. CDR3 coding DNA: TGTGCCAGCAGCTTGGTCGGAGGACCAAATGAAAAACTGTTTTTT. The chain links TRBV5-6 to TRBJ1-4; no reliable D call. Germline V gene data show CDR1 as SGHDT and CDR2 as YYEEEE. This CDR3 spans 15 amino acids. V was trimmed by 0 bases and J by 5 bases, leaving 11 bases between them.

This clonotype was counted ten times or more. The J gene is TRBJ2-3, the V gene TRBV5-1; maybe TRBD1 (6 bases). The CDR3 extends over 13 amino acids. Trimming pared 0 bases from V and 7 bases from J, leaving 9 bases between. Germline V gene sequence: CDR1 SGHRS, CDR2 YFSETQ. CDR3 sequence (DNA): TGCGCCAGCAGCTTGGAAGGGGGTCATACGCAGTATTTT. It encodes CASSLEGGHTQYF.

This clonotype was counted ten times or more. The rearrangement links TRBV5-1 to TRBJ2-7, with TRBD2 identical over 11 bases. This CDR3 has 16 amino acids. In germline, CDR1 is SGHRS, CDR2 YFSETQ. The V and J ends lost 0 bases and 3 bases, in that order; junction bases with no gene match: 5. CDR3 in amino acids: CASSLDTSGRLYEQYF. The CDR3 DNA reads TGCGCCAGCAGCTTGGATACTAGCGGGAGACTCTACGAGCAGTACTTC.

This clonotype was observed at least ten times. Germline is not matched at one junction end, which may reflect a read error. The chain carries TRBV27 and TRBJ1-5; no definite D call. Germline values: CDR1 MNHEY, CDR2 SMNVEV (reference sequence). CDR3 length: 13 residues. CDR3: CASSSYSNQPQNF. In DNA form, the CDR3 reads TGTGCCAGCAGTTCCTATAGCAATCAGCCCCAGAATTTT.